This T cell receptor (beta chain) stems from a study of control samples from healthy donors and cancer patients (dated by TCRdb to about 2020). The library was made by the immunoSEQ multiplex PCR assay. TCRdb obtained this table from immuneACCESS and retained in-frame rearrangements with V and J assigned. These tables miss some clones; where compared with another copy, unresolved V genes account for less than half of the shortfall, and the remainder is unexplained. The table for this sample lists 130,000 or so clones; about 90% of them were counted only once. The ten largest make up approximately 7% of the sample. V sheds 7 bases and J sheds 0 bases, leaving 15 bases between their ends. The CDR3, cysteine through phenylalanine, is 15 amino acids long. Of all the DNA, just the CDR3 is kept, 45 bases in frame from base 1. Sequences SGHDT (CDR1) and YYEEEE (CDR2) are obtained from the germline V gene.

Of note for this clone: Its binding antigen is unknown. No per-base quality is available; no much larger clone lies one base away.

Sequenced: blood. This receptor chain uses TRBV5-6 and TRBJ2-3, and possibly TRBD2, on 7 matching bases. This receptor was identified in a man younger than 35 in good health. The CDR3 protein: CASGTGGPSTDTQYF. At the DNA level, the sequence is TGTGCCAGCGGAACGGGGGGCCCCAGCACAGATACGCAGTATTTT.